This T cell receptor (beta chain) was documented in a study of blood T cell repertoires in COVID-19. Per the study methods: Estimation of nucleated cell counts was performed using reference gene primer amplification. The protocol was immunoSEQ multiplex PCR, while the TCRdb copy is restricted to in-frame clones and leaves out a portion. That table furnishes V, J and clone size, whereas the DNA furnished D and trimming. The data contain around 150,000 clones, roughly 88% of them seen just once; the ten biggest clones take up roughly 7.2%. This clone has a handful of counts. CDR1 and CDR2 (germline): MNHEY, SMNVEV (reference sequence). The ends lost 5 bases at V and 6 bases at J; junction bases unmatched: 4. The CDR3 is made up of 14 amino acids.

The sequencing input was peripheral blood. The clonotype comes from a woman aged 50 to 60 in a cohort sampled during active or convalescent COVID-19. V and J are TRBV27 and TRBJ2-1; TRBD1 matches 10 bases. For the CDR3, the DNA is TGTGCCAGCAGTGACAGGGGGCTAGGCAATGAGCAGTTCTTC. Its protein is CASSDRGLGNEQFF.